This record looks at one T cell receptor beta chain sequence and its context. No cognate antigen has been identified for it. No base quality values were provided; no much bigger clone lies one nucleotide off. This entry is derived from a study of a mutant IDH1 vaccine in newly diagnosed glioma (dated by TCRdb to the early 2020s). Regarding the study in general: Across visits V03 through V10, patients got a total of eight vaccinations, given in weeks 1, 3, 5, 7, 11, 15, 19 and 23. In the chemotherapy-containing groups, vaccination started alongside temozolomide cycles, whereas in patients who had radiotherapy alone it started 4-6 weeks after radiotherapy. Of the 32 patients who were treated, approximately 62% were male and about 40% were female, and the mean age was around 40 years. Before enrollment, most patients had been given radiochemotherapy with temozolomide as standard therapy, while the rest had received either radiotherapy alone or temozolomide alone. Peripheral blood was drawn at six visits: V03 (baseline), V05, V07, V10, V12 and V13. Longitudinal TCRB deep sequencing was performed for about two dozen treated patients wherever samples were available for exploratory analyses.

Read against the paper, the sample's time point label means: week 11, during vaccination. Each vaccine dose was 300 ug of a 20-mer mutant IDH1 peptide in Montanide, given subcutaneously with topical imiquimod. Donors had newly diagnosed WHO grade 3 or 4 IDH1-mutant astrocytomas with loss of nuclear ATRX. The samples were drawn from NOA16, a multicentre, single-arm, open-label phase I trial in Germany that tested a mutant IDH1 peptide vaccine in humans for the first time. The DNeasy Blood and Tissue Kit was used to extract genomic DNA from EDTA blood for TCRB sequencing. V drops 2 bases and J drops 5 bases, leaving 14 bases in between. Based on the germline V gene, the CDR1 and CDR2 sequences are SGHRS and YFSETQ. Measured from the cysteine to the phenylalanine, the CDR3 is 14 residues long. Solely the CDR3 DNA is kept, with 42 bases framed from the first base. Results and caveats for the whole study, not just this receptor: Changes in the top peripheral T cell clonotypes picked up by TCRB sequencing did not appear to be linked to pseudoprogression. PBMC samples for TCRB deep sequencing were selected based on availability. According to the authors, sample limitations meant that analyses of patient blood samples could not be reproduced. Immune responses induced by the vaccine were seen in around 93% of patients across multiple MHC alleles.

The library was produced with the immunoSEQ multiplex PCR assay. The hsTCRB Kit was used according to the manufacturer's protocol to amplify rearranged TCR beta chain sequences. Sequencing of TCRB libraries was carried out on an Illumina MiSeq. The authors processed their data as follows. The kit vendor's proprietary platform handled demultiplexing, trimming and gene mapping. TCRdb's version of the immuneACCESS table is confined to in-frame rearrangements and falls short of the full clone set. An unresolved V gene accounts for under half of the shortfall where checked; the remainder is of unknown origin. The DNA was the basis for D and trimming; V, J and clone size are from that table. This sample gives 120,000 or so clones in total; about 80% of them show up just once. Together, the top ten hold approximately 5% of the sample.

The chain uses TRBV5-1 and TRBJ2-7, with a tentative D gene TRBD1 over 7 matching bases. The receptor comes from a man in his forties with glioma. The sample consisted of PBMCs, taken from a glioma patient whose treatment included an IDH1 peptide vaccine. The CDR3 protein sequence reads: CASSFKGGGDEQYF. The DNA sequence is given as TGCGCCAGCAGCTTCAAAGGGGGCGGGGACGAGCAGTACTTC.